This TCR beta chain was sequenced for a study of preoperative IRX-2 immunotherapy in early breast cancer. The J segment lost 4 bases and the V segment lost 4 bases, leaving 8 bases of the junction unmatched. CDR1 is MDHEN, CDR2 SYDVKM, per germline. This CDR3 comprises 16 residues. The data were produced by immunoSEQ multiplex PCR, yet TCRdb's version contains in-frame clones alone and is incomplete. The sample has 25,000 to 30,000 clones; 70% to 85% are singletons. This sample's treatment: preoperative locoregional IRX-2 cytokine immunotherapy. Preoperative locoregional IRX-2 cytokine immunotherapy was tested in the phase Ib source study.

Sample collection occurred from a patient treated with IRX-2 immunotherapy. This rearrangement joins TRBV28 to TRBJ2-2, with 8 bases aligning to TRBD2. The receptor was isolated from a human donor with breast cancer. DNA for the CDR3: TGTGCCAGCAGTTACGGGGGGGCCCGAGGCACCGGGGAGCTGTTTTTT. Its protein is CASSYGGARGTGELFF.